One and the same sample provided the 19 T cell receptor beta chains below, sequenced in a study of blood T cell repertoires in COVID-19. Assay used: immunoSEQ multiplex PCR; TCRdb lists only in-frame clones, some missing. Of about 26,000 clones detected, around 66% appear once; the ten largest clones hold approximately 7%. The sample comprised peripheral blood. These receptors were obtained from a man aged 55-75 years with active or convalescent COVID-19.

This chain connects TRBV5-4 to TRBJ1-2, with D unclear. Per the germline V gene, CDR1 is SGHNT and CDR2 is YYREEE (reference sequence). The CDR3 length is 14 residues. V lost 3 bases to trimming and J lost 4 bases, with 13 bases between them. In nucleotides, the CDR3 is TGTGCCAGCAGCTCGACCGGAGATTCCTATGGCTACACCTTC. Amino acid sequence: CASSSTGDSYGYTF.

This chain connects TRBV7-3 to TRBJ2-2, with 11 bases fitting TRBD2. The CDR3 sequence is 17 residues long. Germline V gene sequence: CDR1 SGHTA, CDR2 FQGTGA. The V and J ends lost 5 bases and 0 bases, in that order; junction bases with no gene match: 5. The DNA of the CDR3 is TGTGCCAGCAGCCCCCGACTAGCGGGGACGAACACCGGGGAGCTGTTTTTT. Protein sequence: CASSPRLAGTNTGELFF.

The chain has TRBV3-1 (or the pseudogene TRBV3-2) and TRBJ2-1; D unresolved. This CDR3 comprises 17 residues. V lost 1 base and J lost 7, with 20 bases in between. Per germline, CDR1 LGHDT and CDR2 YNNKEL (reference sequence). This CDR3 reads CASSQVAPGPPNNEQFF. CDR3 nucleotides: TGTGCCAGCAGCCAAGTAGCCCCCGGCCCCCCAAATAATGAGCAGTTCTTC.

In its sample, this clone was seen a few times. The chain has TRBV29-1 and TRBJ2-6, with D maybe TRBD2 (5 bases). This CDR3 has 16 amino acids. CDR1 and CDR2 (germline): SQVTM, ANQGSEA. V was cut by 2 bases and J by 1 base, with 12 bases left in between. The CDR3 reads CSVELISGSGANVLTF. The CDR3, as DNA: TGCAGCGTTGAATTGATTTCGGGATCTGGGGCCAACGTCCTGACTTTC.

This chain uses TRBV5-1 with TRBJ2-5; D ambiguous. The CDR3 spans 13 residues. Trimming removed 0 bases from V and 2 bases from J, with 5 bases in between. Looked up from germline, CDR1 is SGHRS and CDR2 is YFSETQ. The CDR3: CASSLGQQETQYF. In DNA form, the CDR3 reads TGCGCCAGCAGCTTGGGGCAGCAAGAGACCCAGTACTTC.

The rearrangement uses TRBV3-1 (or the pseudogene TRBV3-2) and TRBJ1-1; D uncertain. CDR1 is LGHDT and CDR2 is YNNKEL in the germline V gene (reference sequence). The CDR3 has 11 amino acids. The V gene lost 4 bases and the J gene lost 5 bases, with 5 bases spanning the gap. CDR3 DNA sequence: TGTGCCAGCAGCCGAGGGACTGAAGCTTTCTTT. Translated: CASSRGTEAFF.

The genes are TRBV29-1 and TRBJ2-7, with D possibly TRBD2 on 5 matching bases. The CDR3 loop spans 13 amino acids. V shed 7 bases and J shed 6 bases, with 19 bases lying between them. Germline-derived CDR1 and CDR2 are SQVTM and ANQGSEA. CDR3 sequence: CSASSRRNGEQYF. In nucleotides, the CDR3 is TGCAGCGCTTCTAGCCGGCGCAACGGCGAGCAGTACTTC.

This clone was counted only a few times. The chain is built from TRBV5-1 and TRBJ2-2; D perhaps matches TRBD2 (5 bases). Trimming pared 1 base from V and 5 bases from J, leaving 6 bases between. Germline V gene data show CDR1 as SGHRS and CDR2 as YFSETQ. The CDR3 has 13 residues. The CDR3 region is CASSLWETGELFF. CDR3 DNA: TGCGCCAGCAGCTTGTGGGAGACCGGGGAGCTGTTTTTT.

This chain connects TRBV25-1 to TRBJ1-5, with 7 nucleotides matching TRBD1. The germline gives CDR1 MGHDK, CDR2 SYGVNS. The CDR3 has 14 residues. J gave up 3 bases and V 6 bases, and 5 bases lay outside the gene matches. In DNA, the CDR3 is TGTGCCAGCAGGTCGGGACAGACCAATCAGCCCCAGCATTTT. Protein sequence: CASRSGQTNQPQHF.

Concerning this clone itself: The junction departs from the called germline gene at one end, perhaps through a read error. The chain joins TRBV11-2 to TRBJ1-1; D possibly corresponds to TRBD1 (5 bases). The CDR3 sequence is 16 residues long. Germline CDR1 reads SGHAT; CDR2 reads FQNNGV. The CDR3 here is CASSLVLGEVKTEAFF. CDR3 nucleotide sequence: TGTGCCAGCAGCTTAGTTTTGGGGGAGGTGAAGACTGAAGCTTTCTTT.

This clone has just a few counts. The chain employs TRBV18 and TRBJ2-1; D perhaps matches TRBD2 (5 bases). The V gene lost 2 bases and the J gene lost 0 bases, with 17 bases spanning the gap. This CDR3 is 18 amino acids long. CDR1 is KGHSH and CDR2 is LQKENI in the germline V gene. The CDR3 nucleotides read TGTGCCAGCTCACCATTAGGTTGGCCGGGGAGCTCCTACAATGAGCAGTTCTTC. This encodes CASSPLGWPGSSYNEQFF.

This clone rates as medium-sized. The chain has TRBV13 and TRBJ1-5, with 7 bases fitting TRBD1. The V gene end was trimmed by 5 bases and the J gene end by 1 base; junction bases not matched to a gene: 11. The CDR3 is made up of 17 amino acids. Germline loops: CDR1 PRHDT, CDR2 FYEKMQ (reference sequence). Here the CDR3 DNA reads TGTGCCAGCAGCGTAAGACAGGGACGGGGGAGCAATCAGCCCCAGCATTTT. Its protein product is CASSVRQGRGSNQPQHF.

The chain recombines TRBV11-3 with TRBJ1-1; 8 nucleotides line up with TRBD1. Germline values: CDR1 SGHNT, CDR2 YENEEA. This CDR3 spans 17 amino acids. The V segment lost 1 base and the J segment 5 bases; nucleotides outside the gene matches: 12. The DNA of the CDR3 is TGTGCCAGCAGCTTAGTGAAAATGAGGACAGGGAGGACTGAAGCTTTCTTT. Amino acid sequence: CASSLVKMRTGRTEAFF.

The genes are TRBV3-1 (or the pseudogene TRBV3-2) and TRBJ1-2; possibly TRBD1 for D (5 bases). The CDR3 has 14 residues. The ends were cut back, 1 base at V and 7 bases at J, with 13 bases in the middle. Germline assignment: CDR1 LGHDT and CDR2 YNNKEL (reference sequence). CDR3 sequence (DNA): TGTGCCAGCAGCCAAGGGGCAGGGCTGGGTGGCTACACCTTC. This codes for CASSQGAGLGGYTF.

This chain uses TRBV5-1 with TRBJ2-7; 7 bases map to TRBD1. Trimming at V came to 0 bases and at J to 5 bases, leaving 14 bases not matched to a gene. The CDR3 is 17 amino acids. CDR1 and CDR2 (germline): SGHRS, YFSETQ. CDR3 DNA: TGCGCCAGCAGCTTGGCCGAGGACAGGCCCAACGGCCACGAGCAGTACTTC. Translating it yields CASSLAEDRPNGHEQYF.

Only one count was recorded for this clone. One end of the junction does not line up with germline, which may come from a read error. The chain combines TRBV2 with TRBJ2-4; 8 positions match TRBD2. Germline V CDR1 and CDR2: SNHLY, FYNNEI. The CDR3 is made up of 14 amino acids. The CDR3: CASSQAGAANIQYF. In DNA form, the CDR3 reads TGTGCCAGCAGTCAAGCGGGGGCGGCGAACATTCAGTACTTC.

The chain combines TRBV7-4 with TRBJ1-2, with D unclear. This CDR3 comprises 18 residues. Trimming removed 1 base at V and 2 bases at J, with 20 bases between. Per germline, CDR1 SGHVT and CDR2 SQSDAQ. CDR3 DNA: TGTGCCAGCAGCTTAGGGCAATTGATTCAATTGAAAAACTATGGCTACACCTTC. Translated: CASSLGQLIQLKNYGYTF.

This clone was observed a few times. The chain uses TRBV29-1 and TRBJ1-5, with unresolved D. Germline V CDR1 and CDR2: SQVTM, ANQGSEA. This CDR3 comprises 13 residues. The germline V and J ends were trimmed by 4 bases and 3 bases, with 10 bases remaining between them. CDR3 region: CSVGADYNQPQHF. Here the CDR3 DNA reads TGCAGCGTTGGGGCAGATTACAATCAGCCCCAGCATTTT.

The chain combines TRBV7-3 with TRBJ2-1; TRBD2 matches at 10 bases. V shed 5 bases, J shed 9 bases, and the junction held 13 bases outside the gene matches. The V gene's germline CDR1 is SGHTA and CDR2 FQGTGA. This CDR3 spans 16 amino acids. CDR3 nucleotides: TGTGCCAGCAGCCCAATAGCGGGAGGTTTATGGGGTGAGCAGTTCTTC. It is translated as CASSPIAGGLWGEQFF.